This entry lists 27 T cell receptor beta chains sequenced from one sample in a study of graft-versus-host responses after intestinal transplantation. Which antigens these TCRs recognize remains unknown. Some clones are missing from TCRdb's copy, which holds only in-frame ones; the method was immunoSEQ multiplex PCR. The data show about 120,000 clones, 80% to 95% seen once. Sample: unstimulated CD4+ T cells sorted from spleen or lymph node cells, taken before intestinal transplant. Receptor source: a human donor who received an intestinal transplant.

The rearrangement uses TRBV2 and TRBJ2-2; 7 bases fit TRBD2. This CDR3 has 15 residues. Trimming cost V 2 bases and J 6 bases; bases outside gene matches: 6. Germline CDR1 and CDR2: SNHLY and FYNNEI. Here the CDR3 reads CASSERGGVAGELFF. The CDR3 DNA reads TGTGCCAGCAGTGAACGCGGGGGAGTGGCCGGGGAGCTGTTTTTT.

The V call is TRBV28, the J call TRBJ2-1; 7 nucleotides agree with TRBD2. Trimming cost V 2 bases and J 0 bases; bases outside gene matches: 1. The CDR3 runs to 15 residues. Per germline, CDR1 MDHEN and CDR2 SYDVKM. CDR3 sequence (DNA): TGTGCCAGCAGTTTAGGCGGGGGCTCCTACAATGAGCAGTTCTTC. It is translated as CASSLGGGSYNEQFF.

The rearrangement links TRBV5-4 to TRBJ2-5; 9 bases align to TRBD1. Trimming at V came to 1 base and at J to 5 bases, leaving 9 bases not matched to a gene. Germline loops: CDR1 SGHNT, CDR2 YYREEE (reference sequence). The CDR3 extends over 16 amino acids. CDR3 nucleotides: TGTGCCAGCAGCTTGATCTATACAGGGGGCGGCGAGACCCAGTACTTC. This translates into CASSLIYTGGGETQYF.

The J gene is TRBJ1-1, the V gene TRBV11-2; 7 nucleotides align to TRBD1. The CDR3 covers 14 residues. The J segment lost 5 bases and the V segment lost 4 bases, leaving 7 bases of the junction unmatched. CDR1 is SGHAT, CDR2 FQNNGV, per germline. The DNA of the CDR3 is TGTGCCAGCAGCTCGAGGGGCAGGGGGACTGAAGCTTTCTTT. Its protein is CASSSRGRGTEAFF.

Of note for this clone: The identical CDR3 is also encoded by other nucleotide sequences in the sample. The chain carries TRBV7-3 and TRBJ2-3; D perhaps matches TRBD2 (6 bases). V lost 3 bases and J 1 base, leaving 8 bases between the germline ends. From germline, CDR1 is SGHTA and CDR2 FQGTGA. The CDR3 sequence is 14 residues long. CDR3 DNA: TGTGCCAGCAGCTTGTTAGCGGGCACAGATACGCAGTATTTT. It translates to CASSLLAGTDTQYF. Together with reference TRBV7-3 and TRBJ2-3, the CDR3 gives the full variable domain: GAGVSQTPSNKVTEKGKYVELRCDPISGHTALYWYRQSLGQGPEFLIYFQGTGAADDSGLPNDRFFAVRPEGSVSTLKIQRTERGDSAVYLCASSLLAGTDTQYFGPGTRLTVL.

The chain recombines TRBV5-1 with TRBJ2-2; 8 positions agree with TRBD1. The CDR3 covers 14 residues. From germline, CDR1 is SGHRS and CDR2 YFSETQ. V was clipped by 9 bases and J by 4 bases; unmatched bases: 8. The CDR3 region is CATHPGGFTGELFF. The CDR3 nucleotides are TGCGCCACCCACCCAGGGGGCTTCACCGGGGAGCTGTTTTTT.

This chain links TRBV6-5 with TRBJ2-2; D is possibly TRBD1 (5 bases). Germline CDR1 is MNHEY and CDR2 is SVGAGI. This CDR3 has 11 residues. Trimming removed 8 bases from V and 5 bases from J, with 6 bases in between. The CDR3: CASQGTGELFF. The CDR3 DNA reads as TGTGCCAGCCAGGGAACCGGGGAGCTGTTTTTT.

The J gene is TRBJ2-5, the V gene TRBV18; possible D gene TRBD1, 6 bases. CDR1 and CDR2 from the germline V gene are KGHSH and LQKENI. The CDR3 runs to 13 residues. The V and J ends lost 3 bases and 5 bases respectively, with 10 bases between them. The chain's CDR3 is CASSPDSVETQYF. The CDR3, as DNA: TGTGCCAGCTCACCGGACAGTGTGGAGACCCAGTACTTC.

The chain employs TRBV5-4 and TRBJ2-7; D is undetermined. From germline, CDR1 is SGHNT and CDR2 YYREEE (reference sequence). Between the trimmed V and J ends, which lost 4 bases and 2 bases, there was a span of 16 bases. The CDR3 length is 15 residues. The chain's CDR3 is CASSTGLHGTYEQYF. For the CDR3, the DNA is TGTGCCAGCAGCACCGGGCTCCACGGAACCTACGAGCAGTACTTC. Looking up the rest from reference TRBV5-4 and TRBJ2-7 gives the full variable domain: ETGVTQSPTHLIKTRGQQVTLRCSSQSGHNTVSWYQQALGQGPQFIFQYYREEENGRGNFPPRFSGLQFPNYSSELNVNALELDDSALYLCASSTGLHGTYEQYFGPGTRLTVT.

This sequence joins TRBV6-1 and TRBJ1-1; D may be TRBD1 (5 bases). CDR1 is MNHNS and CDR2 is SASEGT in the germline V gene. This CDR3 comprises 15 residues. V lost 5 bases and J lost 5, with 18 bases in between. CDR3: CASSSLAGGRTEAFF. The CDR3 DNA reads TGTGCCAGCAGTTCTTTGGCGGGGGGGAGGACTGAAGCTTTCTTT.

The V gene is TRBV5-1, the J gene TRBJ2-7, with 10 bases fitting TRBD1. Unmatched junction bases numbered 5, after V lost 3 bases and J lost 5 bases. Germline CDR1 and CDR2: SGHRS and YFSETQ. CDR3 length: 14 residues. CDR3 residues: CASSWGQGKNEQYF. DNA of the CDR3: TGCGCCAGCAGCTGGGGACAGGGGAAAAACGAGCAGTACTTC. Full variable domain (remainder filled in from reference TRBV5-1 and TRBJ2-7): KAGVTQTPRYLIKTRGQQVTLSCSPISGHRSVSWYQQTPGQGLQFLFEYFSETQRNKGNFPGRFSGRQFSNSRSEMNVSTLELGDSALYLCASSWGQGKNEQYFGPGTRLTVT.

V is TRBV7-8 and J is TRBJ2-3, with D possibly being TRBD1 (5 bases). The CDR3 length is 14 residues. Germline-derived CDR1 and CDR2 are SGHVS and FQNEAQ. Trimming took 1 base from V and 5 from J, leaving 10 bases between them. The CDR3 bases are TGTGCCAGCAGCTTAGTAGGGGAAGGAGATACGCAGTATTTT. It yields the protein CASSLVGEGDTQYF.

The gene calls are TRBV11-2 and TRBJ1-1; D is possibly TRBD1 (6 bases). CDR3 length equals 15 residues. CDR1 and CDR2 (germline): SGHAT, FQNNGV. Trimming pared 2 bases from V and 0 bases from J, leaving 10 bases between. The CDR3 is CASSLQDSLNTEAFF. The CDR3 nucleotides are TGTGCCAGCAGCTTACAGGACAGCCTGAACACTGAAGCTTTCTTT. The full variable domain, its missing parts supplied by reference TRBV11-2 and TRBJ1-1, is EAGVAQSPRYKIIEKRQSVAFWCNPISGHATLYWYQQILGQGPKLLIQFQNNGVVDDSQLPKDRFSAERLKGVDSTLKIQPAKLEDSAVYLCASSLQDSLNTEAFFGQGTRLTVV.

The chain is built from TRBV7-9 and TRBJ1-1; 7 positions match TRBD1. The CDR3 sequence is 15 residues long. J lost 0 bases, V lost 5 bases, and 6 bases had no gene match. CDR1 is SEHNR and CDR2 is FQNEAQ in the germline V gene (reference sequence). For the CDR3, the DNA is TGTGCCAGCAGCACGAAGGGGGCCTTGAACACTGAAGCTTTCTTT. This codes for CASSTKGALNTEAFF.

For the CDR3, the DNA is TGCGCCAGCAGCTCTGATAGCGGGACGGGAAACATTCAGTACTTC. Encoded protein: CASSSDSGTGNIQYF. V and J are TRBV5-1 and TRBJ2-4, with 8 bases fitting TRBD2. V trimming: 3 bases; J trimming: 6 bases; junction bases outside the gene matches: 8. There are 15 residues in the CDR3. The V gene's germline CDR1 is SGHRS and CDR2 YFSETQ.

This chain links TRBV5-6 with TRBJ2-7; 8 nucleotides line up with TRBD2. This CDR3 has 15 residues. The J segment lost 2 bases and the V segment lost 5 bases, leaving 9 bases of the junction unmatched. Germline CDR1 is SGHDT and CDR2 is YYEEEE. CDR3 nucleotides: TGTGCCAGCAGGCTTGCAGGGACTAGGACCTACGAGCAGTACTTC. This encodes CASRLAGTRTYEQYF.

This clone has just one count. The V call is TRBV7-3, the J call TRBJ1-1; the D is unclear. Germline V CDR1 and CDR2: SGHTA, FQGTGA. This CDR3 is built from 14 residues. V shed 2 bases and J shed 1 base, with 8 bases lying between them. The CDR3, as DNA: TGTGCCAGCAGCTTACGGCCGACGAACACTGAAGCTTTCTTT. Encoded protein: CASSLRPTNTEAFF.

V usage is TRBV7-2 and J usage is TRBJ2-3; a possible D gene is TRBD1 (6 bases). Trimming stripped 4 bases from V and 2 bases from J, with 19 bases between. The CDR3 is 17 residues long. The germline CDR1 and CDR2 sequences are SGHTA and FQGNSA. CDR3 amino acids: CASSSPKPRTDTDTQYF. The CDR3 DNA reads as TGTGCCAGCAGCTCACCGAAACCAAGGACAGACACAGATACGCAGTATTTT. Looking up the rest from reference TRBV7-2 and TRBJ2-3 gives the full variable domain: GAGVSQSPSNKVTEKGKDVELRCDPISGHTALYWYRQSLGQGLEFLIYFQGNSAPDKSGLPSDRFSAERTGGSVSTLTIQRTQQEDSAVYLCASSSPKPRTDTDTQYFGPGTRLTVL.

The chain's CDR3 is CAISQGTGQNTEAFF. The CDR3 nucleotides read TGTGCCATCAGTCAAGGGACAGGGCAGAACACTGAAGCTTTCTTT. V is TRBV10-3 and J is TRBJ1-1; TRBD1 matches 9 bases. Germline trimming cut 5 bases from V and 1 base from J; bases unmatched to any gene: 5. The CDR3 is 15 amino acids. Germline CDR1 is ENHRY and CDR2 is SYGVKD.

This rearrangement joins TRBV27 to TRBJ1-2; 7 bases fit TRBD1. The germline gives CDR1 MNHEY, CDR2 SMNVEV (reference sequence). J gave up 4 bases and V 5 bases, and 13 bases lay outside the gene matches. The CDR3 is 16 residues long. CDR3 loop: CASSQKPQGRAYGYTF. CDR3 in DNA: TGTGCCAGCAGTCAAAAGCCACAGGGGCGGGCCTATGGCTACACCTTC.

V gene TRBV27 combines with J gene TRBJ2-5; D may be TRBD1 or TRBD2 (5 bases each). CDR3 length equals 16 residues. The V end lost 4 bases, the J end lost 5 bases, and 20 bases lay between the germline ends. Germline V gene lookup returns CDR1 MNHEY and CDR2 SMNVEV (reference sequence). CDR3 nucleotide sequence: TGTGCCAGCAGTTCCCCTCGGGGAAAGTGGGGGGAGACCCAGTACTTC. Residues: CASSSPRGKWGETQYF.

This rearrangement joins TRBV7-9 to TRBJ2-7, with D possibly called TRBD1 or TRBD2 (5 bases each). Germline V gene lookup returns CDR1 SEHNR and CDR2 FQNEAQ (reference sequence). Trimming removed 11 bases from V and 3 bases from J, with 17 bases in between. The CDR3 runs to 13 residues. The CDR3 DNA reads TGTGCCGGGGGACCGGACTCAAACTACGAGCAGTACTTC. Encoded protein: CAGGPDSNYEQYF.

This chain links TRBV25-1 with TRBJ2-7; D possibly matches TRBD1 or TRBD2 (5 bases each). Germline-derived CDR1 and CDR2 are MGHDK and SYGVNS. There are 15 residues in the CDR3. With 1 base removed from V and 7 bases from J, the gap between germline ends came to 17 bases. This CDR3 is CASSEFEWGSGEQYF. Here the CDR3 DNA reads TGTGCCAGCAGTGAATTCGAATGGGGGTCCGGGGAGCAGTACTTC.

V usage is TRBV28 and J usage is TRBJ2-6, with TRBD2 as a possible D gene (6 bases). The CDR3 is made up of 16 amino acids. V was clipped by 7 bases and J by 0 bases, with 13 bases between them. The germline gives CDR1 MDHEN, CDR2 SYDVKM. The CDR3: CASTLGGISGANVLTF. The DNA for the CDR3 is TGTGCCAGCACCCTCGGAGGGATCTCTGGGGCCAACGTCCTGACTTTC.

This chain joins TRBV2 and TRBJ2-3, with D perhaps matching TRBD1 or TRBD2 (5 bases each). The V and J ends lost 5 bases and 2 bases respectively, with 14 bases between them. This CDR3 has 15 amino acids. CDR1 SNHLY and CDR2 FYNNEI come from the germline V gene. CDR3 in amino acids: CASSSRDRSTDTQYF. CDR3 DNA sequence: TGTGCCAGCAGTAGCCGGGACCGGTCCACAGATACGCAGTATTTT.

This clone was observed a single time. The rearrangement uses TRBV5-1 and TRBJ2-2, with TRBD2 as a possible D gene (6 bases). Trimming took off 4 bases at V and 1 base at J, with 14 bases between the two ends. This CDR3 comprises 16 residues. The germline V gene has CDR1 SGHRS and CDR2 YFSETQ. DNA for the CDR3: TGCGCCAGCAGCCGTCCGGGGACTGGGAACACCGGGGAGCTGTTTTTT. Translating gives CASSRPGTGNTGELFF.

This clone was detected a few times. The CDR3: CASTLGQTQPQHF. In nucleotides, the CDR3 is TGTGCCAGCACCTTGGGTCAAACCCAGCCCCAGCATTTT. This sequence joins TRBV7-9 and TRBJ1-5; D is undetermined. Trimming took off 7 bases at V and 7 bases at J, with 14 bases between the two ends. This CDR3 region has 13 residues. Germline values: CDR1 SEHNR, CDR2 FQNEAQ (reference sequence).